The following is a T cell receptor (beta chain) sequence with its context. The target of this receptor is not known. Base qualities are not recorded, but no much larger clone differs from it by a single base. This entry is derived from a study of shared clonotypes between healthy human individuals (dated by TCRdb to 2020 to 2021). Broadly, across the study: The cohort included a few men and a couple of women between 18 and 49 years of age. Per donor, three plates each were used for CD4 naive and CD4 memory, two for CD8 naive, and one for CD8 memory. To estimate repertoire size and how much clonotype sharing occurs between individuals, the study deeply sequenced the blood TCR repertoires of several healthy adults. Between about 0.8 and 9 billion PBMCs per donor were obtained by leukapheresis. To increase sequencing depth and limit assay-specific biases, different laboratories used diverse techniques to prepare libraries and sequence TCR repertoires.

TCR CDR3 regions were amplified from genomic DNA by multiplex PCR using the deep immunoSEQ assay. Extracted genomic DNA from each cell subset was distributed evenly across all wells of several immunoSEQ 96-well plates, and each plate was treated as a replicate. For sorted subsets, approximately 200 ng of genomic DNA, equivalent to around 31,000 T cell genomes, went into each replicate PCR. Purified libraries were measured with a Qubit 3.0 fluorometer, size-checked on a Bioanalyzer 2100, and measured again with the KAPA Library Quantification kit. Every immunoSEQ 96-well plate was sequenced on a dedicated single-read 150-cycle Illumina NextSeq 550 flow cell. From the authors' description of their analysis: The immunoSEQ output contained only junctional sequences without quality scores, so filtering could not match that applied to full-length reads. Sequences were annotated with PyIR, a Python wrapper for IgBLAST v1.9, and V/J genes and CDR3 were assigned using IMGT germline references. Reads were removed for weak V/J assignments (E-value above 1e-6), missing CDR3, stop codons, out-of-frame junctions, or ambiguous translated residues. V3J clonotypes were defined as sequences sharing the same inferred V gene, J gene, and CDR3 amino acid sequence. Percentage overlap between repertoires was calculated by dividing the number of shared unique clonotypes by the size of the smaller repertoire. RTK rarefaction, the Chao1 estimator, and Recon v2.1 estimates of unobserved clonotypes were used to assess repertoire richness. For all TCRbeta clonotypes obtained by the gDNA method from a few donors, generation probabilities were computed with OLGA. Held by TCRdb, this immuneACCESS table contains in-frame sequences only and omits some clones. Under half of the omission traces to an unresolved V gene where checked; the cause of the rest is unknown. Clone size and the V and J calls come from that table; the DNA yielded D and trimming. The sample profile shows more than 400,000 clones; 90% to 97% of them were found once. The ten largest clonotypes hold about 0.064% of the sample.

The CDR3 contains 14 residues, cysteine and phenylalanine counted. Only the CDR3 part of the read is kept: 42 bases, read in frame from the first base. The germline V gene sets CDR1 to KGHSH and CDR2 to LQKENI. Trimming costs V 5 bases and J 6 bases, and their ends lie 14 bases apart. The donors were healthy, HIV-negative adults with no recently reported acute infections or vaccinations. Every donor was a Caucasian adult living in Nashville, Tennessee, USA. CD4+ T cells were enriched by magnetic negative selection, after which naive cells were positively selected on CD45RA and the negative fraction was taken as the memory subset. After blood collection by leukapheresis, PBMCs were isolated using Ficoll-Histopaque density gradient centrifugation and then cryopreserved in the vapor phase of liquid nitrogen. Analytical flow cytometry was used to check the purity and quantity of each magnetically sorted T cell population. From each sorted fraction, genomic DNA was isolated and quantified by UV absorbance on a Nanodrop 2000c.

What the research found in general, with its limitations: Only blood was sampled, and tissue TCR repertoires likely differ from those in blood. About 4.5% of naive CD4, 3% to 4% of naive CD8, 2.3% of memory CD4, and about 0.4% of memory CD8 clonotypes were shared across a few donors. Even with the large sequencing depth, rarefaction of the sorted-subset datasets indicated that sequencing was incomplete. Larger estimated clonotype richness was generally found for naive subsets than for memory subsets. Clonotypes shared by all four sorted-subset donors showed higher generation probabilities than non-shared clonotypes. The genetic and exposure-history diversity represented was limited by the small number of donors. Pairwise subsampling indicated that sequencing depth was expected to affect the degree of clonotype sharing among donors.

Sequences were obtained from naive CD4+ T cells sorted from blood. The intended sense of this specimen's cell subset or site label: CD45RA+ positively selected. Rearrangement joined TRBV18 to TRBJ2-1, with a weak D call of TRBD2 (6 bases match). This receptor was identified in a woman aged 30 to 39 in good health. The CDR3 protein sequence reads: CASSRRDESNEQFF. The DNA sequence reads TGTGCCAGCTCAAGGCGGGATGAGAGCAATGAGCAGTTCTTC.